This entry is about one TCR beta chain. Sequencing used immunoSEQ multiplex PCR; TCRdb keeps in-frame clones, though not all of them. This sample has some 95,000 clones, with roughly 92% found just once. This sample was included in a study of control samples from healthy donors and cancer patients. This CDR3 spans 14 amino acids. Germline-derived CDR1 and CDR2 are SGHDT and YYEEEE. V lost 2 bases and J 6 bases, leaving 14 bases between the germline ends. The clonotype comes from a human donor in good health. The donor label of this sample is uncertain. V and J are TRBV5-6 and TRBJ1-2; D remains unclear. Material: blood. CDR3 in DNA: TGTGCCAGCAGCTTACCAAAGGGTACGGATGGCTACACCTTC. It encodes CASSLPKGTDGYTF.